A single count supports the clone carrying this TCR beta chain. It may be a read error: a sequence one base away is much more abundant. These data belong to a study of regulatory T cells in long-lasting Graves disease. Time point: persistent/refractory GD, antithyroid drugs over 5 years with positive TRAb. Construction of the TCR library relied on RNA isolated from PBMCs. From each patient, around 8.7 milliliters of peripheral blood was drawn and collected into an EDTA anticoagulant tube. Relying on iRepertoire HTBI primers and Arm-PCR of CDR3 regions, the team built TCR beta libraries. A single record per CDR3 protein comes from TCRdb applying MiXCR to the multiplex PCR reads. This sample has approximately 350,000 distinct CDR3 sequences, with roughly 20% found just once. The material was peripheral blood mononuclear cells (PBMCs), obtained when the disease was refractory, from a patient treated with antithyroid drugs. The sequence derives from a woman in her forties with Graves disease.

DNA for the CDR3: TGTACCAGCAGAGGACAGGGACTCGGGGAGCTGTTTTTT. Residues: CTSRGQGLGELFF. The chain carries TRBV28 and TRBJ2-2, with 8 bases matching TRBD1. The CDR3 is 13 residues long. Germline values: CDR1 MDHEN, CDR2 SYDVKM. Full variable domain (missing parts from reference TRBV28 and TRBJ2-2): DVKVTQSSRYLVKRTGEKVFLECVQDMDHENMFWYRQDPGLGLRLIYFSYDVKMKEKGDIPEGYSVSREKKERFSLILESASTNQTSMYLCTSRGQGLGELFFGEGSRLTVL.